This TCR beta chain originates from a study of neurological immune-mediated disorders. Trimming cost V 0 bases and J 0 bases, with 12 bases left between them. CDR1 is MGHRA, CDR2 YSYEKL, per germline. The CDR3 spans 17 residues. The table lists this clonotype with many counts. TCRdb reprocessed the 5' RACE reads via MiXCR and lists one record per CDR3 protein. The sample shows about 59,000 distinct CDR3 sequences, roughly 13% of them seen only once. The sequenced sample consisted of PBMCs. The V gene is TRBV4-1, the J gene TRBJ1-3; D not resolved. This clonotype originated in a woman in her sixties or seventies with HTLV-1-associated myelopathy (HAM/TSP). The CDR3 region is CASSQDPPGSSGNTIYF. The CDR3 nucleotides read TGCGCCAGCAGCCAAGATCCTCCGGGGAGCTCTGGAAACACCATATATTTT.